This T cell receptor beta chain was retrieved from a study of Ad26.COV2.S vaccination and SARS-CoV-2 variants (dated by TCRdb to the early 2020s). At the level of the whole study: Vaccine-arm donors came from COV1001, a multicentre, randomized, double-blind, placebo-controlled phase I-IIa trial of Ad26.COV2.S in healthy adults. Ad26.COV2.S was administered intramuscularly at 5 x 10^10 or 1 x 10^11 viral particles, either as a single shot or as two shots given 56 days apart. The specificity and breadth of SARS-CoV-2-reactive T cell receptors after Ad26.COV2.S vaccination were assessed by TCRbeta repertoire sequencing. The TCR-sequenced set comprised approximately 30 samples: roughly 19 Ad26.COV2.S vaccine recipients, 5 placebo recipients and 8 SARS-CoV-2 convalescent individuals. Trial participants were randomized into five groups of five, in which low-dose or high-dose Ad26.COV2.S was given once or twice, or placebo was given on both occasions. Blinding of investigators to trial group allocation was maintained during experiments and outcome assessment. Points the paper makes about the study in general: Ad26.COV2.S recipients had higher spike-specific TCR breadth than placebo recipients (P = 0.0014). The study was not powered to compare responses between vaccine doses or regimens. According to the authors, total T cell responses may have been underestimated by the TCR breadth and depth analyses. Substantial breadth of spike-specific CD8+ and CD4+ T cell responses was reported after vaccination. Comparable non-spike TCR breadth was observed between vaccine and placebo recipients, consistent with only spike being contained in the vaccine.

The treatment or condition tag for this specimen amounts to: some 20 received Ad26.COV2.S at low or high dose, single or two shots; roughly 5 received placebo; per-sample allocation not given. For vaccine and placebo recipients, repertoires were sequenced using samples collected on day 63 after the first injection. In Cohort 1b, roughly 25 adults aged 18-55 years were enrolled at a single site in Boston, USA, between 29 July and 7 August 2020. Ad26.COV2.S was a replication-incompetent adenovirus type 26 vector that expressed a prefusion-stabilized SARS-CoV-2 spike protein derived from the original Wuhan strain. Turning to this clone: It has no known antigen specificity. No clone much larger than this one lies a single base away; base qualities are absent.

Trimming removed 0 bases from V and 3 bases from J, leaving 21 bases between the germline ends. Reading from cysteine to phenylalanine, the CDR3 counts 20 amino acids. The CDR3 DNA has 60 bases and is translated from base 1. The germline V gene encodes CDR1 LGHDT and CDR2 YNNKEL (reference sequence). TCRbeta CDR3 regions were sequenced with the immunoSEQ Assay. After extraction, genomic DNA underwent amplification by bias-controlled multiplex PCR, followed by high-throughput sequencing. The source study handled its data this way. To quantify the absolute abundance of every unique TCRbeta CDR3 region, sequences were collapsed and filtered. T cell fraction was estimated by normalizing TCRbeta template counts to usable DNA, with usable DNA measured through amplification of reference genes found in all nucleated cells. Repertoire TCRs were annotated as SARS-CoV-2-specific by exact matching of V gene, CDR3 amino acid sequence and J gene to a known reactive TCR set. The reference SARS-CoV-2 TCR set came from MIRA and was filtered for enrichment in COVID-19-positive ImmuneCODE repertoires, removing public or cross-reactive TCRs. Using the MIRA antigens, annotated TCRs were further analysed by specific ORF or by position within an ORF. Breadth was defined as the number of annotated unique rearrangements divided by the total number of unique productive rearrangements, and depth was defined as the summed frequency of the annotated unique rearrangements. Group comparisons of TCR breadth used two-sided Wilcoxon rank-sum tests. The table was pulled from immuneACCESS by TCRdb, which kept in-frame rearrangements only. Such tables lose some clones; where checked, under half of the loss comes from unresolved V genes, and the rest has no known cause. V, J and clone size are those of that table, while D and trimming were read from the DNA. In this sample the table shows roughly 410,000 clones, about four fifths of which occur a single time. 7% to 9.5% of the sample rests with the top ten.

This specimen was peripheral blood, taken in a trial of Ad26.COV2.S vaccine versus placebo. The rearrangement combines TRBV3-1 (or the pseudogene TRBV3-2) with TRBJ1-6; a tentative D match to TRBD1 spans 5 bases. The receptor's source is a person between 18 and 65 years old who received the Ad26.COV2.S COVID-19 vaccine or a placebo. CDR3 protein: CASSQDRGQGNFHYNSPLHF. At the DNA level, the sequence is TGTGCCAGCAGCCAAGATCGAGGGCAGGGCAATTTTCACTATAATTCACCCCTCCACTTT.